The 29 T cell receptor beta chains reported below all come from one sample, sequenced in a study of blood T cell repertoires in COVID-19. Using immunoSEQ multiplex PCR, the repertoire was profiled, and TCRdb retains in-frame clones only, with some absent. The table shows about 63,000 clones, with about four fifths occurring only once. Sequenced material: peripheral blood. These receptors were taken from a human donor in a cohort sampled during active COVID-19.

V gene TRBV6-5 combines with J gene TRBJ2-7, with D tentatively TRBD2 (6 bases). V lost 6 bases to trimming and J lost 4 bases, with 13 bases between them. Germline assignment: CDR1 MNHEY and CDR2 SVGAGI. This CDR3 has 13 residues. Here the CDR3 reads CASSPNGGYEQYF. The CDR3 nucleotides read TGTGCCAGCAGCCCGAACGGGGGTTACGAGCAGTACTTC.

The rearrangement links TRBV5-1 to TRBJ2-1; D may be TRBD1 (6 bases). Germline assignment: CDR1 SGHRS and CDR2 YFSETQ. The CDR3 loop spans 14 amino acids. V dropped 1 base and J dropped 6 bases, with 11 bases sitting between them. The CDR3: CASSLWGPGNEQFF. For the CDR3, the DNA is TGCGCCAGCAGCTTGTGGGGGCCTGGCAATGAGCAGTTCTTC.

This chain uses TRBV7-8 with TRBJ2-1; tentative D call: TRBD1 (6 bases). Germline values: CDR1 SGHVS, CDR2 FQNEAQ. Trimming stripped 4 bases from V and 2 bases from J, with 6 bases between. The CDR3 is 13 residues long. CDR3 region: CASSWDTYNEQFF. The CDR3 nucleotides are TGTGCCAGCAGCTGGGACACCTACAATGAGCAGTTCTTC. Full variable domain (missing parts from reference TRBV7-8 and TRBJ2-1): GAGVSQSPRYKVAKRGQDVALRCDPISGHVSLFWYQQALGQGPEFLTYFQNEAQLDKSGLPSDRFFAERPEGSVSTLKIQRTQQEDSAVYLCASSWDTYNEQFFGPGTRLTVL.

This clone was seen once. The V and J genes are TRBV5-6 and TRBJ2-7; TRBD1 agrees at 7 bases. Germline CDR1 is SGHDT and CDR2 is YYEEEE. The CDR3 runs to 15 residues. V was clipped by 0 bases and J by 0 bases; unmatched bases: 3. The CDR3, as DNA: TGTGCCAGCAGCTTGGTGCAGGGGGTCTCCTACGAGCAGTACTTC. This sequence encodes CASSLVQGVSYEQYF.

The chain couples TRBV2 to TRBJ1-6; 7 bases agree with TRBD1. Germline V gives CDR1 SNHLY, CDR2 FYNNEI. V gave up 8 bases and J gave up 10 bases; unmatched junction bases: 14. This CDR3 is built from 15 residues. CDR3 in DNA: TGTGCCAGCCTACGGACAGGAAGGGGCGAATCACCCCTCCACTTT. Translation: CASLRTGRGESPLHF. Looking up the rest from reference TRBV2 and TRBJ1-6 gives the full variable domain: EPEVTQTPSHQVTQMGQEVILRCVPISNHLYFYWYRQILGQKVEFLVSFYNNEISEKSEIFDDQFSVERPDGSNFTLKIRSTKLEDSAMYFCASLRTGRGESPLHFGNGTRLTVT.

The rearrangement joins TRBV7-9 to TRBJ1-5, with D possibly matching TRBD1 (5 bases). Germline loops: CDR1 SEHNR, CDR2 FQNEAQ (reference sequence). This CDR3 is 15 amino acids long. Trimming took 2 bases from V and 7 from J, leaving 15 bases between them. CDR3 sequence: CASSLSQGRNQPQHF. The CDR3 DNA sequence: TGTGCCAGCAGCTTATCCCAGGGAAGGAACCAGCCCCAGCATTTT.

This rearrangement joins TRBV13 to TRBJ2-2; 9 nucleotides match TRBD2. Germline CDR1 is PRHDT and CDR2 is FYEKMQ (reference sequence). The CDR3 has 14 residues. The junction had 4 bases not matched to a gene; V was cut back by 6 bases and J by 5 bases. CDR3 DNA sequence: TGTGCCAGCAGTCGAACTAGCGGGACCGGGGAGCTGTTTTTT. It codes for CASSRTSGTGELFF.

The rearrangement uses TRBV7-3 and TRBJ2-3; 11 bases align to TRBD2. Germline CDR1 is SGHTA and CDR2 is FQGTGA. Trimming at V came to 5 bases and at J to 7 bases, leaving 8 bases not matched to a gene. The CDR3 is made up of 15 amino acids. CDR3 bases: TGTGCCAGCAGCACTAGCGGGAGTCGTACGTATACGCAGTATTTT. This encodes CASSTSGSRTYTQYF.

The V and J genes are TRBV18 and TRBJ2-7, with D possibly matching TRBD2 (7 bases). V shed 0 bases and J shed 3 bases, with 15 bases lying between them. In germline, CDR1 is KGHSH, CDR2 LQKENI. This CDR3 has 16 residues. CDR3 nucleotide sequence: TGTGCCAGCTCACCACCGGGGGGGGCGCTACTCTACGAGCAGTACTTC. It encodes CASSPPGGALLYEQYF.

The genes are TRBV7-3 and TRBJ1-2; 9 bases are a match to TRBD1. The CDR3 is made up of 13 amino acids. V lost 1 base, J lost 7 bases, and 1 base stayed unmatched. Germline assignment: CDR1 SGHTA and CDR2 FQGTGA. CDR3 nucleotide sequence: TGTGCCAGCAGCTTAAGGACAGGGGCTGGCTACACCTTC. Protein product: CASSLRTGAGYTF.

This sequence joins TRBV5-6 and TRBJ1-2; perhaps TRBD1 as D (6 bases). The CDR3 has 15 amino acids. Trimming stripped 1 base from V and 5 bases from J, with 15 bases between. From germline, CDR1 is SGHDT and CDR2 YYEEEE. The CDR3 coding sequence is TGTGCCAGCAGCTTGAGGGCAGGGGCGATATATGGCTACACCTTC. It yields the protein CASSLRAGAIYGYTF.

The chain is built from TRBV11-3 and TRBJ2-3; D perhaps matches TRBD2 (5 bases). Trimming removed 5 bases from V and 0 bases from J, with 15 bases in between. The CDR3 loop spans 16 amino acids. Germline CDR1 SGHNT, CDR2 YENEEA. The CDR3 DNA sequence: TGTGCCAGCAGCCCCGGCCGGCTAGCAAGCACAGATACGCAGTATTTT. Its protein product is CASSPGRLASTDTQYF.

This clone was counted only a few times. The chain joins TRBV5-6 to TRBJ2-5, with D unresolved. V gave up 0 bases and J gave up 7 bases, with 13 bases separating them. The CDR3 is 14 residues long. Germline CDR1 and CDR2: SGHDT and YYEEEE. CDR3 in amino acids: CASSLVFVSGTQYF. For the CDR3, the DNA is TGTGCCAGCAGCTTGGTTTTCGTATCCGGGACCCAGTACTTC. The full variable domain, completed using reference TRBV5-6 and TRBJ2-5, is DAGVTQSPTHLIKTRGQQVTLRCSPKSGHDTVSWYQQALGQGPQFIFQYYEEEERQRGNFPDRFSGHQFPNYSSELNVNALLLGDSALYLCASSLVFVSGTQYFGPGTRLLVL.

The rearrangement joins TRBV29-1 to TRBJ2-7, with D hard to call. There are 12 residues in the CDR3. In germline, CDR1 is SQVTM, CDR2 ANQGSEA. Trimming stripped 4 bases from V and 6 bases from J, with 13 bases between. CDR3 protein: CSVVGQAREQYF. Written as DNA, the CDR3 is TGCAGCGTTGTAGGTCAGGCACGCGAGCAGTACTTC.

J is TRBJ1-2 and V is TRBV5-6, with TRBD1 as a possible D gene (5 bases). Trimming cost V 4 bases and J 2 bases, with 12 bases left between them. Germline CDR1 reads SGHDT; CDR2 reads YYEEEE. The CDR3 spans 14 residues. The CDR3 is CASSPNRGNYGYTF. CDR3 in DNA: TGTGCCAGCAGCCCAAACCGGGGGAACTATGGCTACACCTTC.

The chain combines TRBV6-1 with TRBJ2-2; D is possibly TRBD2 (5 bases). There are 17 residues in the CDR3. Trimming shortened V by 4 bases and J by 5 bases, and 20 bases separated the two germline ends. Germline V lookup: CDR1 MNHNS, CDR2 SASEGT. This CDR3 reads CASSGERSSGTTGELFF. The DNA of the CDR3 is TGTGCCAGCAGTGGGGAGAGGTCGTCGGGTACTACCGGGGAGCTGTTTTTT.

In DNA form, the CDR3 reads TGCGCCAGCAGCTTTTCCGTTAATGAAAAACTGTTTTTT. This codes for CASSFSVNEKLFF. This sequence joins TRBV5-1 and TRBJ1-4; D gene unclear. V was shortened by 2 bases and J by 4 bases, with 6 bases between the two germline ends. From germline, CDR1 is SGHRS and CDR2 YFSETQ. This CDR3 has 13 amino acids.

The genes are TRBV28 and TRBJ2-3, with 10 bases fitting TRBD2. Germline V CDR1 and CDR2: MDHEN, SYDVKM. The CDR3 loop spans 14 amino acids. Trimming removed 4 bases from V and 9 bases from J; junction bases left unmatched: 7. This chain's CDR3 is CASSWLAGAGTQYF. CDR3 DNA sequence: TGTGCCAGCAGTTGGCTAGCGGGGGCGGGAACGCAGTATTTT.

This clone was counted a single time. The junction shows a germline mismatch at one end, possibly a read error. V gene TRBV15 combines with J gene TRBJ2-3; TRBD2 matches 10 bases. This CDR3 is built from 18 residues. Germline V gene lookup returns CDR1 LNHNV and CDR2 YYDKDF (reference sequence). CDR3 sequence: CATSRDGSSGSRSDTQYF. The CDR3 DNA reads as TGTGCCACCAGCCGAGATGGATCTAGCGGGAGTCGATCGGATACGCAGTATTTT.

The chain uses TRBV7-9 and TRBJ2-7; 9 nucleotides align to TRBD2. Germline trimming cut 4 bases from V and 3 bases from J; bases unmatched to any gene: 13. Germline V CDR1 and CDR2: SEHNR, FQNEAQ (reference sequence). The length of the CDR3 is 17 residues. For the CDR3, the DNA is TGTGCCAGCAGCTCCACTACCGGGACTAGCTCAAGCTACGAGCAGTACTTC. Its protein product is CASSSTTGTSSSYEQYF.

V is TRBV5-1 and J is TRBJ2-1, with D possibly TRBD1 on 5 matching bases. The CDR3 is 13 residues long. Germline values: CDR1 SGHRS, CDR2 YFSETQ. Trimming left V 6 bases short and J 2 bases short, with 9 bases between. CDR3 loop: CASTQGTYNEQFF. The CDR3 bases are TGCGCCAGCACGCAGGGCACCTACAATGAGCAGTTCTTC.

The chain recombines TRBV2 with TRBJ1-5; D unresolved. Germline V gives CDR1 SNHLY, CDR2 FYNNEI. This CDR3 region has 15 residues. V lost 4 bases and J 0 bases, leaving 10 bases between the germline ends. In DNA form, the CDR3 reads TGTGCCAGCAGTGGCGGCAGCTATAGCAATCAGCCCCAGCATTTT. Encoded protein: CASSGGSYSNQPQHF.

The chain combines TRBV18 with TRBJ2-5; 12 nucleotides agree with TRBD2. This CDR3 contains 17 residues. Germline V gene lookup returns CDR1 KGHSH and CDR2 LQKENI. The ends lost 2 bases at V and 3 bases at J; junction bases unmatched: 7. The DNA of the CDR3 is TGTGCCAGCTCACCATCTTTGACTAGCGGGAGAGAAGAGACCCAGTACTTC. Its translation: CASSPSLTSGREETQYF. Together with reference TRBV18 and TRBJ2-5, the CDR3 gives the full variable domain: NAGVMQNPRHLVRRRGQEARLRCSPMKGHSHVYWYRQLPEEGLKFMVYLQKENIIDESGMPKERFSAEFPKEGPSILRIQQVVRGDSAAYFCASSPSLTSGREETQYFGPGTRLLVL.

The chain has TRBV2 and TRBJ1-1; TRBD1 is a possible D gene (5 bases). Germline CDR1 and CDR2: SNHLY and FYNNEI. This CDR3 region has 16 residues. Trimming shortened V by 4 bases and J by 3 bases, and 18 bases separated the two germline ends. CDR3 in DNA: TGTGCCAGCAGTGTTATGGGGGGACCCGGAGACACTGAAGCTTTCTTT. It translates to CASSVMGGPGDTEAFF.

In its sample, this clone was seen a few times. This rearrangement joins TRBV2 to TRBJ1-5; 7 nucleotides agree with TRBD1. The germline V gene encodes CDR1 SNHLY and CDR2 FYNNEI. The ends lost 5 bases at V and 5 bases at J; junction bases unmatched: 0. The CDR3 contains 12 residues. The CDR3 DNA sequence: TGTGCCAGCAGTACAGGGGATCAGCCCCAGCATTTT. As protein: CASSTGDQPQHF.

V usage is TRBV6-6 and J usage is TRBJ2-1; TRBD1 is a possible D gene (8 bases). CDR3 length: 13 amino acids. Germline V gene data show CDR1 as MNHNY and CDR2 as SVGAGI (reference sequence). V lost 6 bases and J lost 9, with 15 bases in between. The CDR3 here is CASRRTGGGEQFF. CDR3 DNA sequence: TGTGCCAGCAGAAGAACAGGGGGGGGTGAGCAGTTCTTC.

CDR3 in amino acids: CASSESSREQYF. The CDR3 nucleotides are TGCGCCAGCAGTGAGTCCTCGCGCGAGCAGTACTTC. The V and J genes are TRBV10-2 and TRBJ2-7; no clear D gene. From germline, CDR1 is WSHSY and CDR2 SAAADI. CDR3 length: 12 amino acids. V was pared by 0 bases and J by 6 bases, with 6 bases between.

This chain uses TRBV21-1 with TRBJ2-7; the D segment call TRBD1 is taken from the table without a DNA check. TRBV21-1 is labeled a pseudogene. The CDR3 spans 17 residues. The DNA for the CDR3 is TGTGCCAGCAGACCCATTTCCGGGCAGGGCACAAGCTACGAGCAGTACTTC. This encodes CASRPISGQGTSYEQYF.

The rearrangement uses TRBV5-1 and TRBJ2-3; 7 nucleotides line up with TRBD2. Germline lookup yields CDR1 SGHRS and CDR2 YFSETQ. This CDR3 contains 14 residues. Trimming cost V 1 base and J 1 base; bases outside gene matches: 0. CDR3 coding DNA: TGCGCCAGCAGCTTGCGGGGGGGCACAGATACGCAGTATTTT. This gives the protein CASSLRGGTDTQYF.